The 29 T cell receptor beta chains given below trace back to one sample, sequenced in a study of T cells after yellow fever vaccination. TCRdb reprocessed the 5' RACE reads via MiXCR and lists one record per CDR3 protein. The table has about 360,000 distinct CDR3 sequences, roughly 6.1% seen once; the top ten hold approximately 16%. The sequencing used PBMCs, collected 5 days after the yellow fever booster vaccination. These TCRs come from a man in his thirties or forties who received the YFV17D yellow fever vaccine.

At least ten counts were recorded for this clonotype. The chain combines TRBV18 with TRBJ1-2; D is undetermined. The CDR3 is 13 amino acids. Germline loops: CDR1 KGHSH, CDR2 LQKENI. V lost 1 base and J lost 2, with 5 bases in between. The CDR3 sequence is CASSPQENYGYTF. CDR3 coding DNA: TGTGCCAGCTCACCACAGGAGAACTATGGCTACACCTTC.

This clonotype was seen a few times. This sequence joins TRBV7-2 and TRBJ1-5; the D is unclear. The V gene lost 0 bases and the J gene lost 4 bases, with 7 bases spanning the gap. The CDR3 has 14 amino acids. CDR1 and CDR2 from the germline V gene are SGHTA and FQGNSA. CDR3 DNA sequence: TGTGCCAGCAGCTTAGCGCCCGGGAATCAGCCCCAGCATTTT. Amino acid sequence: CASSLAPGNQPQHF. Complete variable domain (other parts from reference TRBV7-2 and TRBJ1-5): GAGVSQSPSNKVTEKGKDVELRCDPISGHTALYWYRQSLGQGLEFLIYFQGNSAPDKSGLPSDRFSAERTGGSVSTLTIQRTQQEDSAVYLCASSLAPGNQPQHFGDGTRLSIL.

This clonotype was detected a few times. The V and J genes are TRBV6-5 and TRBJ2-7; 7 bases agree with TRBD2. This CDR3 has 13 amino acids. Germline V gene lookup returns CDR1 MNHEY and CDR2 SVGAGI. The V segment lost 6 bases and the J segment 6 bases; nucleotides outside the gene matches: 8. CDR3 nucleotide sequence: TGTGCCAGCAGCTACGGGGAGGGTAGCGAGCAGTACTTC. Translating gives CASSYGEGSEQYF.

This clonotype was seen ten or more times. The chain has TRBV5-6 and TRBJ1-1; D is undetermined. Germline lookup yields CDR1 SGHDT and CDR2 YYEEEE. The V end lost 4 bases, the J end lost 10 bases, and 17 bases lay between the germline ends. The CDR3 loop spans 13 amino acids. CDR3 sequence: CASSLNRLDLAFF. The CDR3 nucleotides read TGTGCCAGCAGCCTAAACCGCCTCGATTTAGCTTTCTTT.

This clonotype was seen more than once but under ten times. The chain couples TRBV11-2 to TRBJ2-7; perhaps TRBD1 as D (5 bases). The CDR3 spans 14 residues. Per germline, CDR1 SGHAT and CDR2 FQNNGV. V shed 5 bases and J shed 5 bases, with 16 bases lying between them. The CDR3: CASSRPGGANEQYF. The CDR3 DNA is TGTGCCAGCAGCCGGCCGGGTGGGGCGAACGAGCAGTACTTC.

In its sample, this clonotype was seen many times. The J gene is TRBJ1-6, the V gene TRBV12-3 or TRBV12-4, with 9 positions matching TRBD1. CDR3 length: 14 residues. With 6 bases clipped from V and 10 bases from J, the junction kept 7 bases outside the gene matches. Here the CDR3 DNA reads TGTGCCAGCAGCCATCGACAGGGGGAATCACCCCTCCACTTT. Protein product: CASSHRQGESPLHF.

This clonotype was detected a few times. This sequence joins TRBV5-1 and TRBJ2-7; unclear D gene. Germline V gene lookup returns CDR1 SGHRS and CDR2 YFSETQ. The CDR3 is 16 residues long. V lost 0 bases and J 2 bases, leaving 15 bases between the germline ends. The CDR3 spells CASSLVPLGITYEQYF. The CDR3 nucleotides are TGCGCCAGCAGCTTGGTCCCCCTTGGGATCACCTACGAGCAGTACTTC.

This clonotype appeared many times. The chain recombines TRBV5-5 with TRBJ2-1; D is unresolved. The CDR3 is made up of 16 amino acids. CDR1 is SGHKS, CDR2 YYEKEE, per germline (reference sequence). Trimming took 0 bases from V and 0 from J, leaving 10 bases between them. CDR3 loop: CASSLGLVSSYNEQFF. CDR3 bases: TGTGCCAGCAGCTTGGGACTCGTTAGCTCCTACAATGAGCAGTTCTTC.

Only a few counts were recorded for this clonotype. The DNA for the CDR3 is TGTGCCAGCAGTTACCGGGAGGCAAATTCACCCCTCCACTTT. Protein product: CASSYREANSPLHF. V usage is TRBV6-5 and J usage is TRBJ1-6; D not certain. Germline V lookup: CDR1 MNHEY, CDR2 SVGAGI. The CDR3 has 14 amino acids. The V and J ends lost 2 bases and 7 bases respectively, with 9 bases between them.

The chain carries TRBV5-1 and TRBJ2-5; TRBD1 matches 9 bases. Trimming removed 0 bases from V and 5 bases from J; junction bases left unmatched: 8. CDR3 length: 16 amino acids. Germline assignment: CDR1 SGHRS and CDR2 YFSETQ. The CDR3 nucleotides read TGCGCCAGCAGCTTGGGTTCGCCGGGACAGGGTGAGACCCAGTACTTC. This translates into CASSLGSPGQGETQYF.

This clonotype came up a few times. This rearrangement joins TRBV28 to TRBJ1-2, with D perhaps TRBD1 (6 bases). There are 12 residues in the CDR3. Germline V gene sequence: CDR1 MDHEN, CDR2 SYDVKM. Trimming pared 5 bases from V and 5 bases from J, leaving 9 bases between. The CDR3 DNA is TGTGCCAGCAGTAGGACAGTTTATGGCTACACCTTC. This codes for CASSRTVYGYTF.

Many counts were recorded for this clonotype. The chain combines TRBV7-8 with TRBJ2-1; 12 nucleotides match TRBD2. The CDR3 consists of 15 residues. Per germline, CDR1 SGHVS and CDR2 FQNEAQ. V lost 5 bases to trimming and J lost 9 bases; unmatched junction nucleotides: 8. The CDR3 loop is CASSQTSGSGVEQFF. CDR3 in DNA: TGTGCCAGCAGCCAGACTAGCGGGAGTGGGGTTGAGCAGTTCTTC.

This chain joins TRBV7-2 and TRBJ2-3; no firm D call. Per germline, CDR1 SGHTA and CDR2 FQGNSA. This CDR3 comprises 14 residues. Trimming pared 7 bases from V and 0 bases from J, leaving 11 bases between. The CDR3 bases are TGTGCCAGCACCCCCGGGCTCAGCACAGATACGCAGTATTTT. It translates to CASTPGLSTDTQYF.

This clonotype has at least ten counts. V and J are TRBV12-3 or TRBV12-4 and TRBJ2-3; D ambiguous. The CDR3 contains 13 residues. Trimming shortened V by 1 base and J by 6 bases, and 8 bases separated the two germline ends. CDR3 in amino acids: CASSLGDWDTQYF. The CDR3 nucleotides are TGTGCCAGCAGTTTAGGGGATTGGGATACGCAGTATTTT.

This chain connects TRBV4-1 to TRBJ2-6, with a possible D match to TRBD2 (6 bases). Germline assignment: CDR1 MGHRA and CDR2 YSYEKL. With 1 base removed from V and 2 bases from J, the gap between germline ends came to 15 bases. The CDR3 length is 18 residues. In nucleotides, the CDR3 is TGCGCCAGCAGCCAAGTCTTTAGGAGGGGCCCTGGGGCCAACGTCCTGACTTTC. Translated: CASSQVFRRGPGANVLTF.

This clonotype appeared a few times. One end of the junction does not line up with germline, which may come from a read error. This chain uses TRBV7-7 with TRBJ2-1; D call uncertain. Germline V gene data show CDR1 as SSHAT and CDR2 as FNYEAQ (reference sequence). CDR3 length: 15 residues. In DNA, the CDR3 is TGTGCTAGCAGCCGTAGTGGGTCGGCTTACAATGAGCAGTTCTTC. Encoded protein: CASSRSGSAYNEQFF.

This clonotype has just a few counts. The V gene is TRBV7-2, the J gene TRBJ1-6; D is unclear. The CDR3 contains 16 residues. CDR1 and CDR2 from the germline V gene are SGHTA and FQGNSA. V gave up 3 bases and J gave up 3 bases, with 12 bases separating them. The CDR3 is CASSLGLGNYNSPLHF. The CDR3 coding sequence is TGTGCCAGCAGCTTGGGGTTGGGAAACTATAATTCACCCCTCCACTTT.

The rearrangement joins TRBV3-1 to TRBJ2-5, with no clear D. V gave up 1 base and J gave up 0 bases, with 6 bases separating them. The CDR3 is 14 amino acids. CDR1 and CDR2 (germline): LGHDT, YNNKEL (reference sequence). CDR3 coding DNA: TGTGCCAGCAGCCAAGGCCAGTACCAAGAGACCCAGTACTTC. Its protein product is CASSQGQYQETQYF.

This clonotype appeared a few times. The chain carries TRBV6-5 and TRBJ2-3; 11 nucleotides match TRBD2. CDR3 length: 14 amino acids. J was trimmed by 5 bases and V by 4 bases; bases with no gene match: 2. The germline CDR1 and CDR2 sequences are MNHEY and SVGAGI. CDR3 DNA: TGTGCCAGCAGTTGGGGGACTAGCGGAGATACGCAGTATTTT. It is translated as CASSWGTSGDTQYF.

This clonotype showed up just a few times. The chain joins TRBV7-2 to TRBJ2-3; 16 bases are shared with TRBD2. J was trimmed by 7 bases and V by 4 bases; bases with no gene match: 5. The germline gives CDR1 SGHTA, CDR2 FQGNSA. The CDR3 has 16 residues. The DNA for the CDR3 is TGTGCCAGCAGCTCGGGACTAGCGGGAGGGATGAATACGCAGTATTTT. Its protein is CASSSGLAGGMNTQYF.

There are many counts of this clonotype. V is TRBV20-1 and J is TRBJ2-7; TRBD2 might be the D (6 bases). This CDR3 has 14 amino acids. CDR1 and CDR2 (germline): DFQATT, SNEGSKA (reference sequence). Trimming took off 3 bases at V and 4 bases at J, with 16 bases between the two ends. The CDR3 sequence: CSASLALGGYEQYF. The CDR3 nucleotides read TGCAGTGCTAGTTTGGCCCTCGGAGGGTACGAGCAGTACTTC.

There are a few counts of this clonotype. CDR3 in DNA: TGTGCCAGCAGTTACTCTCCCCTAGCGGCCTCCTACAATGAGCAGTTCTTC. It codes for CASSYSPLAASYNEQFF. The chain has TRBV6-5 and TRBJ2-1, with TRBD2 matching 7 bases. There are 17 residues in the CDR3. Germline CDR1 MNHEY, CDR2 SVGAGI. The V and J ends lost 0 bases and 0 bases, in that order; junction bases with no gene match: 5.

This clonotype was recorded many times. The chain carries TRBV3-1 and TRBJ2-7; 7 nucleotides agree with TRBD2. The germline V gene has CDR1 LGHDT and CDR2 YNNKEL (reference sequence). This CDR3 has 14 amino acids. After removal of 1 base from V and 4 bases from J, the junction contained 4 bases not matched to a gene. Written as DNA, the CDR3 is TGTGCCAGCAGCCAAGGTCTAGCGGTTTACGAGCAGTACTTC. It codes for CASSQGLAVYEQYF.

V and J are TRBV5-4 and TRBJ2-2; TRBD2 aligns across 7 bases. The CDR3 has 16 amino acids. With 3 bases clipped from V and 0 bases from J, the junction kept 5 bases outside the gene matches. CDR1 is SGHNT and CDR2 is YYREEE in the germline V gene (reference sequence). In DNA, the CDR3 is TGTGCCAGCAGCTCGGGGGGTAGTTCGAACACCGGGGAGCTGTTTTTT. Protein: CASSSGGSSNTGELFF.

V is TRBV7-2 and J is TRBJ1-2, with TRBD1 matching over 7 bases. CDR3 length: 12 amino acids. Germline loops: CDR1 SGHTA, CDR2 FQGNSA. The ends lost 5 bases at V and 8 bases at J; junction bases unmatched: 5. The CDR3 DNA sequence: TGTGCCAGCAGCAAGACAGGGATCGGCTACACCTTC. Protein product: CASSKTGIGYTF.

This rearrangement joins TRBV7-2 to TRBJ2-5; 9 bases line up with TRBD1. There are 16 residues in the CDR3. Germline V lookup: CDR1 SGHTA, CDR2 FQGNSA. Trimming removed 5 bases from V and 2 bases from J; junction bases left unmatched: 9. The CDR3 nucleotides are TGTGCCAGCAGCCCCCGGACAGGGGTGGGGCAAGAGACCCAGTACTTC. It specifies CASSPRTGVGQETQYF.

This clonotype was picked up a small number of times. The CDR3 DNA follows: TGTGCCAGCAGTTATACCCGCCGGGACAGGGGGCGGGCTGAAGCTTTCTTT. Translation gives CASSYTRRDRGRAEAFF. The rearrangement joins TRBV5-6 to TRBJ1-1, with 12 bases identical to TRBD1. V was clipped by 5 bases and J by 6 bases; unmatched bases: 14. Looked up from germline, CDR1 is SGHDT and CDR2 is YYEEEE. The CDR3 loop spans 17 amino acids.

In this sample, this clonotype turned up a few times. The chain is built from TRBV1 and TRBJ2-7. TRBV1 is recorded as a pseudogene. The CDR3 runs to 10 residues. CDR3 DNA: TGCACCAGCGTTAATTACGAGCAGTACTTC. It encodes CTSVNYEQYF.

At least ten counts were recorded for this clonotype. The chain has TRBV7-2 and TRBJ2-1; 7 nucleotides match TRBD2. The CDR3 extends over 14 amino acids. J lost 8 bases, V lost 2 bases, and 6 bases had no gene match. Germline lookup yields CDR1 SGHTA and CDR2 FQGNSA. The DNA for the CDR3 is TGTGCCAGCAGCTTAATGGGCGGGAGTGATGAGCAGTTCTTC. Its translation is CASSLMGGSDEQFF.